This T cell receptor beta chain appears in the sequencing data of a study of cytotoxic CD8 clonotypes in ibrutinib-treated CLL. Study information: Partial responses totalled roughly 24 and complete responses 2; after median around 72 months, about 15 remained remitted and roughly twelve progressed.

The ends were cut back, 3 bases at V and 5 bases at J, with 8 bases in the middle. CDR3 length: 13 amino acids. The germline CDR1 and CDR2 sequences are MDHEN and SYDVKM. Repertoires were generated with immunoSEQ multiplex PCR, while TCRdb's copy carries only in-frame clones and drops some. The sample gives almost 250,000 clones, 70% of which show up once; about 16% is in the top ten. Concerning this clone itself: No antigen is known for it.

Study-wide points: Starting clonality was above that of age-matched healthy donors and tracked circulating CD8+ T-cell counts. Among the clonotypes, public ones were uncommon and contracted or held stable on treatment. Clonality, elevated at ibrutinib response, dropped back toward baseline at progression.

The sample was PBMCs, taken after 24 months of ibrutinib treatment. This clonotype originated in a human donor with chronic lymphocytic leukemia. The J gene is TRBJ1-5, the V gene TRBV28; D call uncertain. CDR3 protein: CASSFSRYQPQHF. Written as DNA, the CDR3 is TGTGCCAGCAGTTTTAGCAGATATCAGCCCCAGCATTTT.